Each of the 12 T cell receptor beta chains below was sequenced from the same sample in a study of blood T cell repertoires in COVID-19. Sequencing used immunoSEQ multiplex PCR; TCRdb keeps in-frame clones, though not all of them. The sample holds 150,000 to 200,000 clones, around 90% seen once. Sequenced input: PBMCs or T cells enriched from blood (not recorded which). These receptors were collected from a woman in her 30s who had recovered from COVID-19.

The CDR3 is CASSGRRNYGYTF. In DNA form, the CDR3 reads TGTGCCAGCAGCGGCCGGAGGAACTATGGCTACACCTTC. The chain has TRBV7-2 and TRBJ1-2; D gene uncertain. This CDR3 spans 13 amino acids. V lost 5 bases, J lost 2 bases, and 9 bases lay in between. Germline values: CDR1 SGHTA, CDR2 FQGNSA.

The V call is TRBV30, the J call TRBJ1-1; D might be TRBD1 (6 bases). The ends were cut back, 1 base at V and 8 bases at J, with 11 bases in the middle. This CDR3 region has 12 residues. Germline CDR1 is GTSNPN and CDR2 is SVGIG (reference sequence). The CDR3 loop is CAWSAEDREAFF. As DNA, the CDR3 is TGTGCCTGGAGTGCCGAGGACAGAGAAGCTTTCTTT.

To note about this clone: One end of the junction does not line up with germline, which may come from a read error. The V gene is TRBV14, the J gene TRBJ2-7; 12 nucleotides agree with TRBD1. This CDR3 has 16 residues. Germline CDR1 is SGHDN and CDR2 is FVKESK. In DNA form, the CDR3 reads TGTGCCAGCAGCCAAGCCGGGACAGGGGGCTCCCACGAGCAGTACTTC. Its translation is CASSQAGTGGSHEQYF.

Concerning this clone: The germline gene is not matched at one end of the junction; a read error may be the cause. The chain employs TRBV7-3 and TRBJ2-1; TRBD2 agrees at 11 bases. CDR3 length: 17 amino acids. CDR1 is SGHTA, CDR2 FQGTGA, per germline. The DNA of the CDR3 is TGTGCCAGCAGCCCTCGAATTACTAGCGGGAGTTCGAATGAACAGTTCTTC. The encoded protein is CASSPRITSGSSNEQFF.

The CDR3 loop is CASSITAGLNSPLHF. Written as DNA, the CDR3 is TGTGCCAGTAGTATAACAGCAGGCCTTAATTCACCCCTCCACTTT. The V and J genes are TRBV19 and TRBJ1-6; the D is unclear. Germline V gene data show CDR1 as LNHDA and CDR2 as SQIVND (reference sequence). Trimming stripped 2 bases from V and 6 bases from J, with 11 bases between. The CDR3 is 15 amino acids. Full variable domain (rest looked up from reference TRBV19 and TRBJ1-6): DGGITQSPKYLFRKEGQNVTLSCEQNLNHDAMYWYRQDPGQGLRLIYYSQIVNDFQKGDIAEGYSVSREKKESFPLTVTSAQKNPTAFYLCASSITAGLNSPLHFGNGTRLTVT.

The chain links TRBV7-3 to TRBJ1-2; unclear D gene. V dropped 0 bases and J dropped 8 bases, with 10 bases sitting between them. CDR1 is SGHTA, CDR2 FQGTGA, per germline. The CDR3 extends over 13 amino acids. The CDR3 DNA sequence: TGTGCCAGCAGCTTAACGCGGTCTGCGGGCTACACCTTC. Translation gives CASSLTRSAGYTF.

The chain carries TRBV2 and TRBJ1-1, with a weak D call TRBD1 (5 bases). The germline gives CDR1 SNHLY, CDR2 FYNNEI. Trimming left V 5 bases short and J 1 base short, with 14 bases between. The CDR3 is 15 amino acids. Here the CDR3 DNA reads TGTGCCAGCAGTCTGGAGGGGAGGGGGAACACTGAAGCTTTCTTT. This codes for CASSLEGRGNTEAFF.

This CDR3 is CASSQLLAGGPNNEQFF. The CDR3, as DNA: TGTGCCAGCAGCCAGCTCCTAGCGGGAGGGCCGAACAATGAGCAGTTCTTC. The chain joins TRBV14 to TRBJ2-1; 12 nucleotides line up with TRBD2. The germline CDR1 and CDR2 sequences are SGHDN and FVKESK. The CDR3 spans 17 residues. The trim removed 3 bases at V and 5 bases at J, leaving 8 bases unmatched.

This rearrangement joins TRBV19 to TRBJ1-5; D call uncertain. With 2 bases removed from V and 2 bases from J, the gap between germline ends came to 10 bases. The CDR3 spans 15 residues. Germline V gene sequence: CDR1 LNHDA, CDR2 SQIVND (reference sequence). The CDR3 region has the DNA TGTGCCAGTAGTATAAGGTACGGGGGCAATCAGCCCCAGCATTTT. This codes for CASSIRYGGNQPQHF.

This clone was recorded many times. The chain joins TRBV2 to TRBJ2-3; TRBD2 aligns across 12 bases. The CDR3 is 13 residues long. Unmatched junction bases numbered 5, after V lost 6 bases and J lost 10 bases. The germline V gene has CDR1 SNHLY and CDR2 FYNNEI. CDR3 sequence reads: CASSTGLAGSQYF. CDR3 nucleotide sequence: TGTGCCAGCAGCACCGGACTAGCGGGGTCGCAGTATTTT.

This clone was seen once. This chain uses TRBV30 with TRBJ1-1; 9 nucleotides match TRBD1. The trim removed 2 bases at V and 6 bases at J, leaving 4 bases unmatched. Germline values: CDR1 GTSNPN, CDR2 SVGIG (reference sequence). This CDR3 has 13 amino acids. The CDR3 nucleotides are TGTGCCTGGAGTCCCGGGACAGGGTCTGAAGCTTTCTTT. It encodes CAWSPGTGSEAFF.

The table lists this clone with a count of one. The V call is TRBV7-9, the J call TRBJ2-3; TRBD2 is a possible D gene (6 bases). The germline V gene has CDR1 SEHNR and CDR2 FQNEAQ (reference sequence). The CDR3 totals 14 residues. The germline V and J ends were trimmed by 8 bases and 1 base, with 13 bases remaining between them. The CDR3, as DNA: TGTGCCAGCCTCAGGAAGCGGGGCACAGATACGCAGTATTTT. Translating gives CASLRKRGTDTQYF.